This TCR beta chain was identified during a study of T-cell reconstitution after alpha-beta-depleted transplantation in children (dated by TCRdb to 2016 to 2017). Regarding the complete study: Using TCR repertoire profiling, the study followed T-cell immune reconstitution in a quantitative way in children after TCRalphabeta/CD19-depleted allogeneic hematopoietic cell transplantation.

Library method: PCR. The instrument was an Illumina HiSeq 2500. To normalize quantification of the TCRbeta repertoire, the TCR libraries were built with molecular barcoding that relied on unique molecular identifiers. TCRdb itself trimmed the public reads at Q25 with fastp, ran MiXCR and retained productive beta chains. Entries are consolidated by CDR3 protein sequence, retaining the most common genes and DNA. The sample data list 490,000 or so distinct CDR3 sequences, and roughly a tenth of these were observed just once. The biggest ten clones account for just over 2% of the sample. As for this clonotype: Its antigen is unknown. Base qualities were left out, and no much larger clone turns up one base away.

The research as a whole found: In some patients, high TCRbeta diversity at day 60 was attributed to recipient T cells and intrathymic progenitors that had survived conditioning. Hyperexpanded clone frequencies declined over subsequent months; after one year, T-cell counts and TCRbeta diversity were mostly attributed to newly produced T cells. The apparently early recovery of alphabetaT-cell counts about two months after transplant reportedly depended on only several hundred rapidly expanded clones that came from non-depleted graft cells.

The CDR3, from cysteine to phenylalanine, totals 13 residues. Just the 39-base CDR3 DNA is kept, in frame starting at base 1. Trimming removed 2 bases from V and 2 bases from J, leaving 10 bases between the germline ends. Reading the germline V gene (reference sequence) gives CDR1 DFQATT and CDR2 SNEGSKA. The treatment or condition label for this specimen denotes: allogeneic hematopoietic cell transplantation with graft depleted of TCRalphabeta T cells and CD19 B cells. Transplant recipients were children who received TCRalphabeta/CD19-depleted allogeneic hematopoietic cell grafts. The TCR sequence derives from a child under 10 years old with inherited bone marrow failure, due to receive a stem cell transplant. Recombination joined TRBV20-1 with TRBJ2-7, with no confident D gene call. The sequencing used PBMCs, collected before TCRalphabeta/CD19-depleted stem cell transplant. The DNA is as follows: TGCAGTGCTAGATCTGGGGTACCCTACGAGCAGTACTTC. Its protein product is CSARSGVPYEQYF.